The next 15 T cell receptor beta chains were all read from a single sample in a study of radiotherapy plus CTLA-4 blockade in lung cancer. Clones were read by immunoSEQ multiplex PCR, and TCRdb kept only the in-frame ones, dropping some. The sample carries about 45,000 clones, approximately 76% recorded once. The sample consisted of peripheral blood, taken from a patient treated with radiotherapy plus ipilimumab. The source of these receptors is a human donor with non-small cell lung cancer who had stable disease on radiotherapy plus ipilimumab.

V usage is TRBV11-3 and J usage is TRBJ2-5, with D possibly being TRBD1 or TRBD2 (5 bases each). V lost 0 bases to trimming and J lost 1 base, with 9 bases between them. CDR3 length: 15 amino acids. CDR1 and CDR2 from the germline V gene are SGHNT and YENEEA. CDR3 DNA sequence: TGTGCCAGCAGCTTAGAGTCGAGGGGCCAAGAGACCCAGTACTTC. Its translation is CASSLESRGQETQYF.

The genes are TRBV19 and TRBJ1-6; 7 bases align to TRBD1. Germline V gene data show CDR1 as LNHDA and CDR2 as SQIVND (reference sequence). The CDR3 loop spans 12 amino acids. J was trimmed by 6 bases and V by 8 bases; bases with no gene match: 1. CDR3 DNA: TGTGCCAGTCGGGACAGTAATTCACCCCTCCACTTT. This gives the protein CASRDSNSPLHF. Full variable domain (missing parts from reference TRBV19 and TRBJ1-6): DGGITQSPKYLFRKEGQNVTLSCEQNLNHDAMYWYRQDPGQGLRLIYYSQIVNDFQKGDIAEGYSVSREKKESFPLTVTSAQKNPTAFYLCASRDSNSPLHFGNGTRLTVT.

This clone was counted a single time. The CDR3 sequence: CASSLWGSEGGYTF. In DNA form, the CDR3 reads TGTGCCAGCAGCTTATGGGGCTCCGAAGGTGGCTACACCTTC. This chain joins TRBV5-6 and TRBJ1-2, with D perhaps matching TRBD1 (5 bases). The length of the CDR3 is 14 residues. V was clipped by 2 bases and J by 7 bases, with 15 bases between them. Looked up from germline, CDR1 is SGHDT and CDR2 is YYEEEE.

The rearrangement uses TRBV6-1 and TRBJ2-7; D gene ambiguous. The V gene's germline CDR1 is MNHNS and CDR2 SASEGT. The CDR3 has 13 residues. V was trimmed by 9 bases and J by 9 bases, leaving 21 bases between them. CDR3 sequence: CASTSSRVDGQYV. CDR3 nucleotide sequence: TGTGCCAGTACCTCCAGCAGAGTGGACGGGCAGTACGTC.

V gene TRBV5-6 combines with J gene TRBJ1-1; no firm D call. This CDR3 region has 15 residues. With 0 bases removed from V and 4 bases from J, the gap between germline ends came to 13 bases. Germline V gives CDR1 SGHDT, CDR2 YYEEEE. The CDR3 bases are TGTGCCAGCAGCTTGGGTAGCCTAACGGGCACTGAAGCTTTCTTT. Protein product: CASSLGSLTGTEAFF.

The V gene is TRBV10-3, the J gene TRBJ2-5; D may be TRBD2 (6 bases). The CDR3 is 15 amino acids. V was cut by 0 bases and J by 7 bases, with 15 bases left in between. CDR1 ENHRY and CDR2 SYGVKD come from the germline V gene. This CDR3 is CAISESRLGLGTQYF. The CDR3 DNA reads as TGTGCCATCAGTGAGTCCAGACTAGGGTTGGGGACCCAGTACTTC.

This clone was counted between two and nine times. This rearrangement joins TRBV27 to TRBJ1-2; 11 bases line up with TRBD1. Looked up from germline, CDR1 is MNHEY and CDR2 is SMNVEV (reference sequence). Trimming cost V 7 bases and J 2 bases; bases outside gene matches: 9. The CDR3 is 16 residues long. CDR3 nucleotide sequence: TGTGCCAGCAAGGGGACAGGGGGTAATTCAAACTATGGCTACACCTTC. Translating gives CASKGTGGNSNYGYTF.

This chain uses TRBV6-6 with TRBJ2-7, with 7 bases that match TRBD1. V gave up 5 bases and J gave up 3 bases; unmatched junction bases: 10. From germline, CDR1 is MNHNY and CDR2 SVGAGI (reference sequence). The CDR3 spans 15 residues. The CDR3 here is CASSKGAQGSYEQYV. The CDR3 DNA follows: TGTGCCAGCAGTAAGGGGGCCCAGGGCAGCTACGAGCAGTACGTC.

The rearrangement uses TRBV18 and TRBJ2-5; unclear D gene. CDR3 length equals 13 residues. The V and J ends lost 3 bases and 4 bases respectively, with 9 bases between them. CDR1 and CDR2 (germline): KGHSH, LQKENI. CDR3 loop: CASSPDWRETQYF. CDR3 in DNA: TGTGCCAGCTCACCCGACTGGAGAGAGACCCAGTACTTC.

The rearrangement joins TRBV6-1 to TRBJ2-7; D is possibly TRBD1 or TRBD2 (5 bases each). Germline V lookup: CDR1 MNHNS, CDR2 SASEGT. This CDR3 has 14 residues. V lost 6 bases to trimming and J lost 1 base, with 13 bases between them. The CDR3 here is CASRGTGPSYEQYV. CDR3 bases: TGTGCCAGCAGGGGAACGGGACCATCCTACGAGCAGTACGTC.

The gene calls are TRBV7-8 and TRBJ2-4; 8 bases are a match to TRBD1. This CDR3 comprises 15 residues. V was clipped by 0 bases and J by 9 bases; unmatched bases: 7. CDR1 is SGHVS and CDR2 is FQNEAQ in the germline V gene. The CDR3, as DNA: TGTGCCAGCAGCTTAGCAGCCGGACAGGGTAGCATTCAGTACTTC. Its protein product is CASSLAAGQGSIQYF.

This chain joins TRBV7-9 and TRBJ2-5; 10 bases are a match to TRBD1. The V and J ends lost 2 bases and 5 bases, in that order; junction bases with no gene match: 8. The germline gives CDR1 SEHNR, CDR2 FQNEAQ (reference sequence). CDR3 length: 16 amino acids. The CDR3 is CASSLPDRGRGETQYF. CDR3 nucleotides: TGTGCCAGCAGCTTACCCGACAGGGGGCGCGGGGAGACCCAGTACTTC.

The chain links TRBV27 to TRBJ1-3; no reliable D call. Trimming removed 5 bases from V and 4 bases from J, with 12 bases in between. Germline values: CDR1 MNHEY, CDR2 SMNVEV (reference sequence). This CDR3 spans 14 amino acids. The DNA of the CDR3 is TGTGCCAGCAGTCCACTCGACCCCGGAAACACCATATATTTT. This translates into CASSPLDPGNTIYF.

The chain uses TRBV29-1 and TRBJ1-1; no firm D call. Trimming left V 4 bases short and J 1 base short, with 4 bases between. From germline, CDR1 is SQVTM and CDR2 ANQGSEA. The length of the CDR3 is 11 residues. The CDR3 DNA follows: TGCAGCGTTGGACCGAACACTGAAGCTTTCTTT. Protein: CSVGPNTEAFF.

The chain carries TRBV6-1 and TRBJ1-3, with no clear D. The germline CDR1 and CDR2 sequences are MNHNS and SASEGT. This CDR3 region has 13 residues. Trimming shortened V by 6 bases and J by 4 bases, and 10 bases separated the two germline ends. The CDR3 DNA follows: TGTGCCAGCAGCCCCGGACGAGGAAACACCATATATTTT. Translation gives CASSPGRGNTIYF.